Listed here is a single TCR beta chain. This specimen comes from a study of shared clonotypes between healthy human individuals. The CDR3 contains 15 residues. In germline, CDR1 is SGHDN, CDR2 FVKESK. V dropped 0 bases and J dropped 1 base, with 10 bases sitting between them. Naive CD8 cells comprised CD45RO-negative, CCR7-positively selected cells, excluding terminally differentiated effector memory CD45RA+ cells. Clones were read by immunoSEQ multiplex PCR, and TCRdb kept only the in-frame ones, dropping some. Among around 1.9 million clones listed, 90% to 95% were seen once. The chain couples TRBV14 to TRBJ2-7; D gene uncertain. The receptor's source is a man between 18 and 29 years old in good health. Some clones in this sample may be carry-over from other donors' samples. Sequencing was performed on naive CD8+ T cells from PBMCs. CDR3: CASSQEPGRSYEQYF. CDR3 DNA: TGTGCCAGCAGCCAAGAACCCGGCAGATCCTACGAGCAGTACTTC. The variable domain in full, completed from reference TRBV14 and TRBJ2-7, reads EAGVTQFPSHSVIEKGQTVTLRCDPISGHDNLYWYRRVMGKEIKFLLHFVKESKQDESGMPNNRFLAERTGGTYSTLKVQPAELEDSGVYFCASSQEPGRSYEQYFGPGTRLTVT.